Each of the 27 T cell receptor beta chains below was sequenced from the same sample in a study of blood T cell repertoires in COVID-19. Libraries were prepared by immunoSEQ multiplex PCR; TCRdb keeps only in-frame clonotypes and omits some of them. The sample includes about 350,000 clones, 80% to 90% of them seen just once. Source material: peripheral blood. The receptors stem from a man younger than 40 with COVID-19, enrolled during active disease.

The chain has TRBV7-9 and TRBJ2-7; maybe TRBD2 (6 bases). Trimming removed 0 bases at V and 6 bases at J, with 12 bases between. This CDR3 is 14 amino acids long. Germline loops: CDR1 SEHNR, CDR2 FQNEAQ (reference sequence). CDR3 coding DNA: TGTGCCAGCAGCTTAGCGGGGGGTACGGGCGAGCAGTACTTC. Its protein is CASSLAGGTGEQYF.

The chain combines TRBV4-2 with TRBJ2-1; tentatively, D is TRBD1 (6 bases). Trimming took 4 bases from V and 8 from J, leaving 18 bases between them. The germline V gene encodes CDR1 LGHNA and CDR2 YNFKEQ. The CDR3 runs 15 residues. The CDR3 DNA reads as TGTGCCAGCAGCCGTCCAGTCGCAGGGGCTGATGAGCAGTTCTTC. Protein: CASSRPVAGADEQFF.

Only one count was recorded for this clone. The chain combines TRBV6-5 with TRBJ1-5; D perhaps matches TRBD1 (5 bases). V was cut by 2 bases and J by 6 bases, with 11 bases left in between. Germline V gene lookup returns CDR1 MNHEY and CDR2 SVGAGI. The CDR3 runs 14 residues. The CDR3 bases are TGTGCCAGCAGTTACGGCAGGGAGGGTCAGCCCCAGCATTTT. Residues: CASSYGREGQPQHF.

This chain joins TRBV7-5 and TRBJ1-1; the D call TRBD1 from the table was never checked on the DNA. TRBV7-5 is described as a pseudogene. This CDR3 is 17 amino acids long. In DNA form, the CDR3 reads TGTGCCAGAAGCTCCTCCGGGACAGGGAGAAGGCGCACTGAAGCTTTCTTT. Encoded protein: CARSSSGTGRRRTEAFF.

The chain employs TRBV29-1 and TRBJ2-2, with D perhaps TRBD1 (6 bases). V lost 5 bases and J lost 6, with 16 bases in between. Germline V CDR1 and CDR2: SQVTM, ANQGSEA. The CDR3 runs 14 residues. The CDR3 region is CSVFKKGEAGELFF. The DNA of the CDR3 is TGCAGCGTTTTTAAGAAGGGGGAAGCCGGGGAGCTGTTTTTT.

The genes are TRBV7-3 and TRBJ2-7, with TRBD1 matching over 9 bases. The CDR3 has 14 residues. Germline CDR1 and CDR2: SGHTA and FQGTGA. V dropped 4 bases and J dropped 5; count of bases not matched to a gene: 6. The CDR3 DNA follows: TGTGCCAGCAGCTCCACCGGGACAGGGAACGAGCAGTACTTC. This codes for CASSSTGTGNEQYF.

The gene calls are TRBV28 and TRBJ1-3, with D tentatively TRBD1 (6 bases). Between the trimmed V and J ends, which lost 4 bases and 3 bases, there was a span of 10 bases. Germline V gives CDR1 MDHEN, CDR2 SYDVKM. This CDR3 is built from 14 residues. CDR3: CASSSQGLGNTIYF. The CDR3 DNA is TGTGCCAGCAGTTCTCAGGGGCTTGGAAACACCATATATTTT.

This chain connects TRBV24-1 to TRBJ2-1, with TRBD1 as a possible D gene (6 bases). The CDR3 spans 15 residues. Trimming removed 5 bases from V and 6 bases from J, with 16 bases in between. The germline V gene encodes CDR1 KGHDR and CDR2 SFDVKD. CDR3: CATSVTGPLGNEQFF. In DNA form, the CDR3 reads TGTGCCACCAGTGTCACAGGGCCCCTCGGCAATGAGCAGTTCTTC.

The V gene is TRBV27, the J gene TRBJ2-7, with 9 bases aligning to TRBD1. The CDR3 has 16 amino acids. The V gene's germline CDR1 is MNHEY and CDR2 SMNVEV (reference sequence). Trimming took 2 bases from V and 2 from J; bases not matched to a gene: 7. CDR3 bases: TGTGCCAGCAGTTTAAAGGGCAGGACAGGGGCCTACGAGCAGTACTTC. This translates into CASSLKGRTGAYEQYF.

CDR3 residues: CASSHNPGLAGDQYF. CDR3 coding DNA: TGTGCCAGCAGCCACAATCCGGGACTAGCGGGAGATCAGTACTTC. This rearrangement joins TRBV27 to TRBJ2-7; 14 nucleotides line up with TRBD2. From germline, CDR1 is MNHEY and CDR2 SMNVEV (reference sequence). This CDR3 region has 15 residues. With V trimmed by 6 bases and J by 10 bases, 11 bases remained unmatched.

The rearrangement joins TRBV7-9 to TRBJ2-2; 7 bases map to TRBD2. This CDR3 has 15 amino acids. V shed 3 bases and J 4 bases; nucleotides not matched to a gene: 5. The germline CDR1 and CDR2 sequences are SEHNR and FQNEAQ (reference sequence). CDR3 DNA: TGTGCCAGCAGCTTGAGCGGGGTGGCCACCGGGGAGCTGTTTTTT. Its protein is CASSLSGVATGELFF. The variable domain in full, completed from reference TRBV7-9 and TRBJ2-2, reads DTGVSQNPRHKITKRGQNVTFRCDPISEHNRLYWYRQTLGQGPEFLTYFQNEAQLEKSRLLSDRFSAERPKGSFSTLEIQRTEQGDSAMYLCASSLSGVATGELFFGEGSRLTVL.

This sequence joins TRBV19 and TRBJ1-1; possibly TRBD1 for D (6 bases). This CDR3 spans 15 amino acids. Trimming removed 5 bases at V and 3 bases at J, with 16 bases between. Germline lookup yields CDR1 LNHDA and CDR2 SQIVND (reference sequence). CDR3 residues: CASSFGTNSYTEAFF. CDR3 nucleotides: TGTGCCAGTAGTTTCGGGACAAACAGTTACACTGAAGCTTTCTTT. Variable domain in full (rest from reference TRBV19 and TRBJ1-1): DGGITQSPKYLFRKEGQNVTLSCEQNLNHDAMYWYRQDPGQGLRLIYYSQIVNDFQKGDIAEGYSVSREKKESFPLTVTSAQKNPTAFYLCASSFGTNSYTEAFFGQGTRLTVV.

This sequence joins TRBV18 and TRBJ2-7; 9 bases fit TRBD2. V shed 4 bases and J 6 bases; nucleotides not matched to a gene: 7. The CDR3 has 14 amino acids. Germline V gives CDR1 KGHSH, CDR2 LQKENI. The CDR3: CASSLQRGDSEQYF. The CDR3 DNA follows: TGTGCCAGCTCACTTCAGCGGGGGGACTCCGAGCAGTACTTC.

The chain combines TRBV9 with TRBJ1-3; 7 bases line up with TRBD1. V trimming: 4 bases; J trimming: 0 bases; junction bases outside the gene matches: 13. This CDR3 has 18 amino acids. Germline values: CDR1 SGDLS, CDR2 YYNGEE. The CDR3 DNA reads TGTGCCAGCAGCCCCCGGGGGGGACAGCTATTCTCTGGAAACACCATATATTTT. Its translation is CASSPRGGQLFSGNTIYF. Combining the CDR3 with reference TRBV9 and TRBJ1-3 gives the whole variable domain DSGVTQTPKHLITATGQRVTLRCSPRSGDLSVYWYQQSLDQGLQFLIQYYNGEERAKGNILERFSAQQFPDLHSELNLSSLELGDSALYFCASSPRGGQLFSGNTIYFGEGSWLTVV.

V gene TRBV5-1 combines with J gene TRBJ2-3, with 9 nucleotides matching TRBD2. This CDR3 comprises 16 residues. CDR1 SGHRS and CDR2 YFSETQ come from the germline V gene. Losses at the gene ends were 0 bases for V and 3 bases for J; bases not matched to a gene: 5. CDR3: CASSLGSSGETDTQYF. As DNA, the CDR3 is TGCGCCAGCAGCTTGGGTTCTAGCGGGGAAACAGATACGCAGTATTTT.

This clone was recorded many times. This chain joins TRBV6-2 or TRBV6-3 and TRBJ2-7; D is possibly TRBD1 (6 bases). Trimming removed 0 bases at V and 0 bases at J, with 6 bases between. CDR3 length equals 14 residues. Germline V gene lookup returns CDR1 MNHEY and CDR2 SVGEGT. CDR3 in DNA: TGTGCCAGCAGTTACTCGGACAGCTCCTACGAGCAGTACTTC. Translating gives CASSYSDSSYEQYF.

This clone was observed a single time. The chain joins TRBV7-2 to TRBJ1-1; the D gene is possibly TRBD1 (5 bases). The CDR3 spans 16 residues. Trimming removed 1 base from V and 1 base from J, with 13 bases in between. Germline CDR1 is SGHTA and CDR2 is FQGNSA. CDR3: CASSLGEGWANTEAFF. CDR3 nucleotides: TGTGCCAGCAGCTTAGGGGAGGGGTGGGCGAACACTGAAGCTTTCTTT.

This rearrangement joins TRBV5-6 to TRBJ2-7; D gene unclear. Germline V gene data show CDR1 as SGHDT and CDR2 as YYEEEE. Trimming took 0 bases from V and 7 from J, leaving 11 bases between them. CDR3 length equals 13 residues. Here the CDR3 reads CASSLDVTSEQYF. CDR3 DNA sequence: TGTGCCAGCAGCTTGGATGTGACATCAGAGCAGTACTTC.

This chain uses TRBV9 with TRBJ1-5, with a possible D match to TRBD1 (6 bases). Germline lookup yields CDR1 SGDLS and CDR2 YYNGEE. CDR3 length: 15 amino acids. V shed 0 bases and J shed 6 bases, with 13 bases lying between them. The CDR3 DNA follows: TGTGCCAGCAGCGTAGGGTCAGGGGATCTTCAGCCCCAGCATTTT. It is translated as CASSVGSGDLQPQHF. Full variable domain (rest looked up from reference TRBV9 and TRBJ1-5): DSGVTQTPKHLITATGQRVTLRCSPRSGDLSVYWYQQSLDQGLQFLIQYYNGEERAKGNILERFSAQQFPDLHSELNLSSLELGDSALYFCASSVGSGDLQPQHFGDGTRLSIL.

In nucleotides, the CDR3 is TGTGCCAGCAGCTTAATTTTCATGGAGACCCAGTACTTC. The encoded protein is CASSLIFMETQYF. V and J are TRBV11-2 and TRBJ2-5, with D hard to call. V lost 2 bases to trimming and J lost 5 bases, with 9 bases between them. Germline V gene sequence: CDR1 SGHAT, CDR2 FQNNGV. CDR3 length: 13 amino acids.

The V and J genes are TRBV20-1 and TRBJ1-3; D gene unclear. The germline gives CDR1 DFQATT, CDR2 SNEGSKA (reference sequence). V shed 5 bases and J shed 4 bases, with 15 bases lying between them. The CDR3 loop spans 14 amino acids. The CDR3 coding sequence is TGCAGTGCTGGTGAGGGTTTCGGGGGAAACACCATATATTTT. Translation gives CSAGEGFGGNTIYF.

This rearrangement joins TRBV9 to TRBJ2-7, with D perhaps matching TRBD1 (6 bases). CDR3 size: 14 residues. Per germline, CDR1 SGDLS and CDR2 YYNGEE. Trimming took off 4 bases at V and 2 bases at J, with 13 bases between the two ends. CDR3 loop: CASSPRTATYEQYF. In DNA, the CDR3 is TGTGCCAGCAGCCCTAGGACAGCCACCTACGAGCAGTACTTC.

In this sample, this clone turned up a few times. This chain's CDR3 is CASSRQSHYGYTF. The CDR3 nucleotides read TGTGCCAGCAGTCGACAGAGCCACTATGGCTACACCTTC. The chain combines TRBV12-3 or TRBV12-4 with TRBJ1-2; TRBD1 might be the D (5 bases). The ends were cut back, 5 bases at V and 3 bases at J, with 10 bases in the middle. This CDR3 has 13 residues.

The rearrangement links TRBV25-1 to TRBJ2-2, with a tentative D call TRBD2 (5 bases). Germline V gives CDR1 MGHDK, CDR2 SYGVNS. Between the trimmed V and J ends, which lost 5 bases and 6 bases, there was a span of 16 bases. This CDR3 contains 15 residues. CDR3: CASSTLEETSGELFF. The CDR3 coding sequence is TGTGCCAGCAGTACCCTGGAGGAGACCTCCGGGGAGCTGTTTTTT.

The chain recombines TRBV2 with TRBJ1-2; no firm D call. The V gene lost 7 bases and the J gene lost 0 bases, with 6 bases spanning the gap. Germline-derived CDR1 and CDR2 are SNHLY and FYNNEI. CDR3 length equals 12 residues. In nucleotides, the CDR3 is TGTGCCAGCATGGGAGCTAACTATGGCTACACCTTC. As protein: CASMGANYGYTF.

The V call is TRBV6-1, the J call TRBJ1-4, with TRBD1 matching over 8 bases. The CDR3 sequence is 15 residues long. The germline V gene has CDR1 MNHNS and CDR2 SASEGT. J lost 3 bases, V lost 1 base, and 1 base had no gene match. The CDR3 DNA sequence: TGTGCCAGCAGTGAAGGACAGGGGCCTAATGAAAAACTGTTTTTT. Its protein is CASSEGQGPNEKLFF.

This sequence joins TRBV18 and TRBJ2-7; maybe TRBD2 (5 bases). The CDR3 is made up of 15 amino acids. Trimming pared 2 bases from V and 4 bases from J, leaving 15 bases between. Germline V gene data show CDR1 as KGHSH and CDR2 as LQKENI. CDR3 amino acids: CASSPSSGNPYEQYF. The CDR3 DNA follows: TGTGCCAGCTCACCAAGTTCGGGGAACCCTTACGAGCAGTACTTC.